This entry is about one TCR beta chain. The trim removed 3 bases at V and 6 bases at J, leaving 8 bases unmatched. CDR1 is SEHNR, CDR2 FQNEAQ, per germline (reference sequence). The CDR3 runs 15 residues. This sample was taken from a study of blood T cell repertoires in COVID-19. Sequencing used immunoSEQ multiplex PCR; TCRdb keeps in-frame clones, though not all of them. This sample has 130,000 to 150,000 clones, with roughly 82% found just once. The chain employs TRBV7-9 and TRBJ2-1, with 7 bases that match TRBD2. The sequence was obtained from a human donor in a cohort sampled during active COVID-19. The sample comprised peripheral blood. CDR3 sequence (DNA): TGTGCCAGCAGCTTTATCGACTCGGGGGGCAATGAGCAGTTCTTC. Amino acid sequence: CASSFIDSGGNEQFF.